Presented here are 18 T cell receptor beta chains from one specimen sequenced in a study of blood T cell repertoires in COVID-19. The assay was immunoSEQ multiplex PCR, and TCRdb's table has in-frame clones only and misses some. Of 130,000 or so clones in the sample, about 76% were seen once. Material: peripheral blood. Receptors were obtained from a woman in her 70s with COVID-19, enrolled during active disease.

The V gene is TRBV4-3, the J gene TRBJ1-3; 10 bases agree with TRBD1. V trimming: 2 bases; J trimming: 0 bases; junction bases outside the gene matches: 7. The V gene's germline CDR1 is LGHNA and CDR2 YSLEER. This CDR3 spans 18 amino acids. CDR3 loop: CASSQTTGGFFSGNTIYF. In DNA, the CDR3 is TGCGCCAGCAGCCAAACGACAGGGGGCTTCTTCTCTGGAAACACCATATATTTT.

J is TRBJ2-7 and V is TRBV18, with TRBD1 as a possible D gene (6 bases). Trimming removed 3 bases from V and 3 bases from J, with 12 bases in between. Germline CDR1 reads KGHSH; CDR2 reads LQKENI. This CDR3 spans 14 amino acids. Here the CDR3 DNA reads TGTGCCAGCTCACCTGGGGACAACTACTACGAGCAGTACTTC. This codes for CASSPGDNYYEQYF.

The chain employs TRBV7-2 and TRBJ2-1, with TRBD2 matching over 7 bases. V dropped 5 bases and J dropped 0; count of bases not matched to a gene: 7. The V gene's germline CDR1 is SGHTA and CDR2 FQGNSA. This CDR3 region has 16 residues. CDR3 coding DNA: TGTGCCAGCAGCCCACCCCGGGGGGTCTCCTACAATGAGCAGTTCTTC. Amino acids: CASSPPRGVSYNEQFF.

The J gene is TRBJ1-2, the V gene TRBV5-1, with a possible D match to TRBD1 (5 bases). In germline, CDR1 is SGHRS, CDR2 YFSETQ. V was pared by 3 bases and J by 6 bases, with 30 bases between. This CDR3 is 19 amino acids long. The CDR3 DNA reads TGCGCCAGCAGCTCTCAGCCCCACACCAGGAGGGTAGGGGAGCATGGCTACACCTTC. Translated, it gives CASSSQPHTRRVGEHGYTF.

About this clone: At one end, the junction sequence differs from germline, possibly due to a read error. The chain links TRBV30 to TRBJ1-1; no reliable D call. The CDR3 contains 11 residues. Germline V gene sequence: CDR1 GTSNPN, CDR2 SVGIG (reference sequence). This chain's CDR3 is CARRAFTEAFF. The CDR3 DNA reads TGTGCCCGGAGGGCATTCACTGAAGCTTTCTTT.

The rearrangement uses TRBV5-6 and TRBJ2-1; D is unclear. The CDR3 sequence is 13 residues long. The V end was cut by 0 bases, the J end by 7 bases, with 8 bases between. The V gene's germline CDR1 is SGHDT and CDR2 YYEEEE. CDR3 region: CASSLGLSNEQFF. The DNA of the CDR3 is TGTGCCAGCAGCTTGGGACTCTCGAATGAGCAGTTCTTC.

The chain carries TRBV29-1 and TRBJ2-7; 7 nucleotides match TRBD1. The germline V gene encodes CDR1 SQVTM and CDR2 ANQGSEA. This CDR3 contains 12 residues. V trimming: 6 bases; J trimming: 3 bases; junction bases outside the gene matches: 5. For the CDR3, the DNA is TGCAGCGTGCGAGGGGGCCACTACGAGCAGTACTTC. This codes for CSVRGGHYEQYF.

The chain carries TRBV19 and TRBJ2-3, with a tentative D call TRBD2 (6 bases). Trimming removed 1 base at V and 2 bases at J, with 13 bases between. The CDR3 totals 16 residues. CDR1 LNHDA and CDR2 SQIVND come from the germline V gene (reference sequence). The CDR3 sequence: CASSIVGGINTDTQYF. DNA for the CDR3: TGTGCCAGTAGTATAGTGGGGGGAATAAACACAGATACGCAGTATTTT.

This clone was counted a single time. V usage is TRBV9 and J usage is TRBJ1-3; possible D gene TRBD1, 6 bases. The CDR3 is made up of 15 amino acids. Per the germline V gene, CDR1 is SGDLS and CDR2 is YYNGEE. Trimming shortened V by 3 bases and J by 0 bases, and 10 bases separated the two germline ends. CDR3 region: CASSALQGSGNTIYF. CDR3 in DNA: TGTGCCAGCAGCGCCCTACAGGGCTCTGGAAACACCATATATTTT.

This sequence joins TRBV19 and TRBJ2-1, with D maybe TRBD1 (8 bases). The CDR3 covers 14 residues. V gave up 5 bases and J gave up 6 bases, with 14 bases separating them. Per germline, CDR1 LNHDA and CDR2 SQIVND (reference sequence). The CDR3 DNA sequence: TGTGCCAGTAGTTTGACAGGGGAGGGCAATGAGCAGTTCTTC. Its protein product is CASSLTGEGNEQFF.

The gene calls are TRBV11-2 and TRBJ2-4; 7 nucleotides agree with TRBD1. Trimming removed 4 bases from V and 0 bases from J; junction bases left unmatched: 3. CDR3 length: 15 residues. Germline V gene sequence: CDR1 SGHAT, CDR2 FQNNGV. CDR3 loop: CASSSYRGAKNIQYF. Here the CDR3 DNA reads TGTGCCAGCAGCTCGTACAGGGGAGCCAAAAACATTCAGTACTTC.

CDR3 bases: TGTGCCAGCAGCGCGACCCGGGCCGGGGAGCTGTTTTTT. This translates into CASSATRAGELFF. This chain uses TRBV12-3 or TRBV12-4 with TRBJ2-2; D not certain. The V and J ends lost 6 bases and 6 bases respectively, with 11 bases between them. The CDR3 has 13 amino acids.

The chain uses TRBV5-4 and TRBJ1-1; tentatively, D is TRBD1 (6 bases). The germline CDR1 and CDR2 sequences are SGHNT and YYREEE (reference sequence). The V and J ends lost 1 base and 5 bases respectively, with 12 bases between them. The CDR3 has 14 residues. The CDR3, as DNA: TGTGCCAGCAGCTTGCAGGGGCCAGGGACTGAAGCTTTCTTT. Residues: CASSLQGPGTEAFF.

J is TRBJ1-1 and V is TRBV7-2, with a possible D match to TRBD1 (5 bases). The V gene lost 5 bases and the J gene lost 5 bases, with 15 bases spanning the gap. The CDR3 sequence is 14 residues long. CDR1 and CDR2 from the germline V gene are SGHTA and FQGNSA. CDR3 nucleotides: TGTGCCAGCAGCCCGGGGGTGGCGGCGACTGAAGCTTTCTTT. Translating gives CASSPGVAATEAFF.

This clone was recorded only once. The CDR3 is CASSQVGSGTYEQYF. For the CDR3, the DNA is TGTGCCAGCAGCCAAGTTGGTTCGGGGACCTACGAGCAGTACTTC. The V gene is TRBV3-1 (or the pseudogene TRBV3-2), the J gene TRBJ2-7; possible D gene TRBD2, 5 bases. Trimming cost V 1 base and J 2 bases, with 12 bases left between them. The CDR3 loop spans 15 amino acids. The germline V gene has CDR1 LGHDT and CDR2 YNNKEL (reference sequence).

This CDR3 is CASSLVGGRSEAFF. CDR3 DNA: TGCGCCAGCAGCTTGGTAGGGGGAAGGTCTGAAGCTTTCTTT. This rearrangement joins TRBV5-1 to TRBJ1-1; the D gene is possibly TRBD1 (6 bases). Germline V gives CDR1 SGHRS, CDR2 YFSETQ. Deletions cut 0 bases from V and 6 bases from J, with 12 bases between. The CDR3 extends over 14 amino acids.

The chain employs TRBV5-5 and TRBJ2-5; 8 bases fit TRBD1. Germline V CDR1 and CDR2: SGHKS, YYEKEE (reference sequence). J gave up 3 bases and V 7 bases, and 5 bases lay outside the gene matches. The CDR3 length is 13 residues. Here the CDR3 reads CASSTGVEETQYF. The CDR3 bases are TGTGCCAGCTCGACAGGGGTGGAAGAGACCCAGTACTTC.

The chain carries TRBV5-1 and TRBJ2-1, with TRBD2 matching over 14 bases. This CDR3 is built from 17 residues. Germline V CDR1 and CDR2: SGHRS, YFSETQ. Germline trimming cut 3 bases from V and 9 bases from J; bases unmatched to any gene: 11. In nucleotides, the CDR3 is TGCGCCAGCAGCTCGGGGACTAGCGGGGGATTTTACGGTGAGCAGTTCTTC. It codes for CASSSGTSGGFYGEQFF.